This T cell receptor (beta chain) emerged from a study of shared clonotypes between healthy human individuals. General study results and limits: Clonotype sharing among donors likely depends on sequencing depth.

The CDR3 has 18 amino acids. CDR1 MGHRA and CDR2 YSYEKL come from the germline V gene. V was clipped by 1 base and J by 0 bases; unmatched bases: 6. The material for each subset, its genomic DNA, was split evenly across several immunoSEQ plates. Some clones are missing from TCRdb's copy, which holds only in-frame ones; the method was immunoSEQ multiplex PCR. The data show 2 million or so clones, with 95% seen just once and 0.13% held by the top ten. On this clone: Its antigen is unidentified.

The sample taken for sequencing was naive CD4+ T cells sorted from blood. The subset denotes: CD45RA+ positively selected. This TCR was recovered from a man aged 18 to 30 in good health. The V gene is TRBV4-1, the J gene TRBJ1-6, with 7 positions matching TRBD1. CDR3: CASSQVSGGSSYNSPLHF. CDR3 sequence (DNA): TGCGCCAGCAGCCAAGTCTCAGGGGGGAGCTCCTATAATTCACCCCTCCACTTT.